The rows below give T cell receptor beta chains drawn from one sample of a study of T cell responses to AZD1222 COVID-19 vaccine. TCRdb's copy holds only in-frame clones and misses some; the assay was immunoSEQ multiplex PCR. This table has about 84,000 clones, 86% appearing once. Sequencing was performed on peripheral blood, taken 28 days after the second AZD1222 dose. These receptors were taken from an adult who received the AZD1222 COVID-19 vaccine. Each CDR3 is given with its conserved first and last residue. Fields, in order: D gene, V gene, J gene, CDR3 DNA, CDR3 protein. The D gene is left open where the match is weak.

NA	TRBV27	TRBJ1-2	TGTGCCAGCAGTTTAACCAGTAACTATGGCTACACCTTC	CASSLTSNYGYTF
TRBD1	TRBV6-5	TRBJ2-5	TGTGCCAGCAAGGACAGGGCCAAAGAGACCCAGTACTTC	CASKDRAKETQYF
TRBD2	TRBV5-1	TRBJ2-7	TGCGCCAGCAGCCAGGGACTAGCGGGGGACGAGCAGTACTTC	CASSQGLAGDEQYF
NA	TRBV6-5	TRBJ2-7	TGTGCCAGCAGTTACTCCTGGGGGGTCTACGAGCAGTACTTC	CASSYSWGVYEQYF
TRBD2	TRBV15	TRBJ2-1	TGTGCCACCAGCAGCCAAACGGGACTAGTGGGGGCGGGATCCTACAATGAGCAGTTCTTC	CATSSQTGLVGAGSYNEQFF
NA	TRBV3-1/TRBV3-2	TRBJ2-2	TGTGCCAGCAGCCAAGATCACGGTACCGGGGAGCTGTTTTTT	CASSQDHGTGELFF
TRBD1	TRBV6-2/TRBV6-3	TRBJ1-5	TGTGCCAGCAGTTACAGGGGACAGGCTAATCAGCCCCAGCATTTT	CASSYRGQANQPQHF
TRBD1	TRBV5-6	TRBJ1-3	TGTGCCAGCAGCTTGGACTGGACAGGGGCAAACACCATATATTTT	CASSLDWTGANTIYF
TRBD1	TRBV19	TRBJ2-1	TGTGCCAGTAGTTCACGAGGGACAGGGGGCGTATGGGGTGAGCAGTTCTTC	CASSSRGTGGVWGEQFF
NA	TRBV6-5	TRBJ1-6	TGTGCCAGCAGTCGAGCGGGGAATTCACCCCTCCACTTT	CASSRAGNSPLHF
TRBD1	TRBV3-1/TRBV3-2	TRBJ2-2	TGTGCCAGCAGTCGGACAGGGGGGGCCGGGGAGCTGTTTTTT	CASSRTGGAGELFF